This T cell receptor (beta chain) was found in a study of T cells expressing NK-cell markers. Study at large: In sorted CD3+CD56+NKG2C+, CD3+CD56+NKG2C- and CD3+CD56-NKG2C+ T cells, TCR beta repertoires were obtained. Most of the eight sequenced donors tested HCMV-seropositive; one tested seronegative. Overall study results and limits: The study did not resolve the HCMV specificity of expanded NKG2C+ T cell clones. Leadership of the CD3+CD56-NKG2C+ fraction also belonged to these clonotypes in a handful of donors.

TCRdb reworked the 5' RACE reads into one entry per CDR3 protein, no DNA. Its table lists about 380,000 distinct CDR3 sequences. Germline CDR1 and CDR2: SGHRS and YFSETQ. The CDR3 is 14 residues long. To note about this clonotype: Its antigen remains unknown.

The sample comprised blood T cells: a sorted CD56 or NKG2C T cell subset, CD4+ or CD8+ T cells, or bulk PBMC T cells (not recorded which). This chain links TRBV5-1 with TRBJ2-3; TCRdb indicates TRBD1, and absent DNA this call remains unverified. The receptor was derived from a man aged 18 to 69 in good health. The CDR3 sequence: CASSFAGGQDTQYF.